These 27 T cell receptor beta chains were sequenced from one sample in a study of T cell responses to AZD1222 COVID-19 vaccine. The repertoire was sequenced with immunoSEQ multiplex PCR; TCRdb's copy has only in-frame clones and lacks some. There are 150,000 to 200,000 clones in the sample; about 90% occur only once, and 1.1% lies in the top ten. This specimen consisted of peripheral blood, obtained 28 days after the second AZD1222 dose. The origin of the receptors is an adult who received the AZD1222 COVID-19 vaccine.

The chain joins TRBV30 to TRBJ1-1; D is uncertain. V lost 0 bases, J lost 3 bases, and 8 bases lay in between. This CDR3 comprises 13 residues. Germline V gives CDR1 GTSNPN, CDR2 SVGIG (reference sequence). CDR3 DNA sequence: TGTGCCTGGAGTGTTTCGGGGTACACTGAAGCTTTCTTT. Translating it yields CAWSVSGYTEAFF.

The chain joins TRBV7-9 to TRBJ1-1; tentatively, D is TRBD1 (6 bases). V was shortened by 11 bases and J by 5 bases, with 18 bases between the two germline ends. The CDR3 sequence is 13 residues long. Per germline, CDR1 SEHNR and CDR2 FQNEAQ (reference sequence). The CDR3 DNA is TGTGCCTGGCGCGAGGGGGAAGAGACTGAAGCTTTCTTT. This codes for CAWREGEETEAFF.

The genes are TRBV6-5 and TRBJ1-1, with unresolved D. V lost 0 bases to trimming and J lost 1 base, with 9 bases between them. There are 15 residues in the CDR3. Per germline, CDR1 MNHEY and CDR2 SVGAGI. The chain's CDR3 is CASSYSRRGNTEAFF. The DNA of the CDR3 is TGTGCCAGCAGTTACTCACGACGGGGGAACACTGAAGCTTTCTTT.

This sequence joins TRBV7-9 and TRBJ1-6, with D tentatively TRBD1 (6 bases). CDR3 length: 16 residues. The V end was cut by 5 bases, the J end by 0 bases, with 11 bases between. Looked up from germline, CDR1 is SEHNR and CDR2 is FQNEAQ (reference sequence). Here the CDR3 reads CASSLDRSSYNSPLHF. DNA for the CDR3: TGTGCCAGCAGCCTTGACAGGAGCTCCTATAATTCACCCCTCCACTTT. Drawing the rest from reference TRBV7-9 and TRBJ1-6, the complete variable domain is DTGVSQNPRHKITKRGQNVTFRCDPISEHNRLYWYRQTLGQGPEFLTYFQNEAQLEKSRLLSDRFSAERPKGSFSTLEIQRTEQGDSAMYLCASSLDRSSYNSPLHFGNGTRLTVT.

Only one count was recorded for this clone. The chain combines TRBV6-5 with TRBJ2-7; TRBD2 might be the D (5 bases). The CDR3 has 16 amino acids. From germline, CDR1 is MNHEY and CDR2 SVGAGI. The V and J ends lost 3 bases and 0 bases respectively, with 15 bases between them. The CDR3 nucleotides read TGTGCCAGCAGTTATCACGGGTTGGGGAGCTCCTACGAGCAGTACTTC. Its protein is CASSYHGLGSSYEQYF.

The gene calls are TRBV19 and TRBJ2-1, with D perhaps TRBD1 (6 bases). V was cut by 1 base and J by 9 bases, with 16 bases left in between. This CDR3 contains 15 residues. Germline assignment: CDR1 LNHDA and CDR2 SQIVND (reference sequence). The CDR3 nucleotides are TGTGCCAGTAGTATAGGCAGTCCTAGAGGGGGTGAGCAGTTCTTC. Translated: CASSIGSPRGGEQFF.

CDR3 in DNA: TGTGCCAGCAGCTTAGGGGTGACGAACACCGGGGAGCTGTTTTTT. Translated: CASSLGVTNTGELFF. The gene calls are TRBV7-7 and TRBJ2-2; D uncertain. Germline V gene data show CDR1 as SSHAT and CDR2 as FNYEAQ (reference sequence). This CDR3 is built from 15 residues. V lost 1 base and J lost 0, with 6 bases in between.

The chain's CDR3 is CASSGLLGNEQFF. The CDR3 DNA sequence: TGCGCCAGCAGTGGGTTACTAGGCAATGAGCAGTTCTTC. The chain is built from TRBV10-2 and TRBJ2-1; TRBD2 is a possible D gene (5 bases). Per germline, CDR1 WSHSY and CDR2 SAAADI. CDR3 length: 13 residues. V shed 4 bases and J shed 6 bases, with 10 bases lying between them.

This clone appeared once. The gene calls are TRBV4-1 and TRBJ1-2; 8 bases map to TRBD1. The germline gives CDR1 MGHRA, CDR2 YSYEKL. V gave up 0 bases and J gave up 4 bases; unmatched junction bases: 1. The CDR3 has 14 residues. The CDR3 DNA reads TGCGCCAGCAGCCAAGAAACAGGGGGCTATGGCTACACCTTC. Residues: CASSQETGGYGYTF.

This clone was seen a handful of times. The CDR3 DNA is TGTGCCAGCAGTCCCGTGACCTATACCGGGGAGCTGTTTTTT. Translated: CASSPVTYTGELFF. The chain has TRBV6-2 or TRBV6-3 and TRBJ2-2; no reliable D call. CDR1 and CDR2 (germline): MNHEY, SVGEGT. Trimming removed 5 bases from V and 5 bases from J, with 12 bases in between. The length of the CDR3 is 14 residues.

This chain connects TRBV9 to TRBJ2-1, with D possibly being TRBD2 (5 bases). There are 14 residues in the CDR3. Between the trimmed V and J ends, which lost 0 bases and 6 bases, there was a span of 10 bases. CDR1 is SGDLS, CDR2 YYNGEE, per germline. The CDR3 DNA follows: TGTGCCAGCAGCGTAGTTACGGGATTCAATGAGCAGTTCTTC. This encodes CASSVVTGFNEQFF.

The DNA for the CDR3 is TGTGCCAGCAGTTTTCCCAACCATGAATACACCGGGACAGGGACGAACACTGAAGCTTTCTTT. Its protein is CASSFPNHEYTGTGTNTEAFF. The chain recombines TRBV2 with TRBJ1-1, with 9 bases identical to TRBD1. Germline assignment: CDR1 SNHLY and CDR2 FYNNEI. This CDR3 is built from 21 residues. The V gene end was trimmed by 5 bases and the J gene end by 1 base; junction bases not matched to a gene: 23. Drawing the rest from reference TRBV2 and TRBJ1-1, the complete variable domain is EPEVTQTPSHQVTQMGQEVILRCVPISNHLYFYWYRQILGQKVEFLVSFYNNEISEKSEIFDDQFSVERPDGSNFTLKIRSTKLEDSAMYFCASSFPNHEYTGTGTNTEAFFGQGTRLTVV.

This clone was observed a single time. The V call is TRBV27, the J call TRBJ2-3, with D maybe TRBD1 (5 bases). Germline V gene sequence: CDR1 MNHEY, CDR2 SMNVEV (reference sequence). Trimming removed 2 bases at V and 3 bases at J, with 12 bases between. This CDR3 is 15 amino acids long. The CDR3 is CASSLSRVLTDTQYF. For the CDR3, the DNA is TGTGCCAGCAGTTTAAGCAGGGTTCTGACAGATACGCAGTATTTT.

The chain carries TRBV9 and TRBJ1-2; D is unclear. Trimming removed 1 base from V and 4 bases from J, with 11 bases in between. Germline CDR1 reads SGDLS; CDR2 reads YYNGEE. The CDR3 totals 14 residues. DNA of the CDR3: TGTGCCAGCAGCGTACCGGGATCCCCCTATGGCTACACCTTC. Translated, it gives CASSVPGSPYGYTF.

The rearrangement uses TRBV4-1 and TRBJ1-1; 7 bases map to TRBD1. The CDR3 consists of 14 residues. The junction had 4 bases not matched to a gene; V was cut back by 2 bases and J by 4 bases. Per the germline V gene, CDR1 is MGHRA and CDR2 is YSYEKL. CDR3 loop: CASSQTTGLTEAFF. In DNA form, the CDR3 reads TGCGCCAGCAGCCAAACGACAGGGCTCACTGAAGCTTTCTTT.

The chain employs TRBV6-4 and TRBJ1-6; 8 bases fit TRBD1. V lost 3 bases, J lost 7 bases, and 2 bases stayed unmatched. CDR1 MRHNA and CDR2 SNTAGT come from the germline V gene. This CDR3 spans 14 amino acids. The CDR3 DNA follows: TGTGCCAGCAGTGAACAGGGGGAAAATTCACCCCTCCACTTT. Protein product: CASSEQGENSPLHF.

V usage is TRBV5-1 and J usage is TRBJ1-4; perhaps TRBD1 as D (6 bases). From germline, CDR1 is SGHRS and CDR2 YFSETQ. The germline V and J ends were trimmed by 3 bases and 7 bases, with 10 bases remaining between them. This CDR3 is 13 amino acids long. The CDR3 protein is CASSSGAGEKLFF. DNA of the CDR3: TGCGCCAGCAGCTCAGGGGCGGGTGAAAAACTGTTTTTT.

This chain links TRBV27 with TRBJ1-1; possibly TRBD1 for D (5 bases). The CDR3 runs 15 residues. CDR1 is MNHEY and CDR2 is SMNVEV in the germline V gene (reference sequence). The germline V and J ends were trimmed by 2 bases and 4 bases, with 14 bases remaining between them. In DNA form, the CDR3 reads TGTGCCAGCAGTTTAGGGAGTAGGGGAATCACTGAAGCTTTCTTT. It encodes CASSLGSRGITEAFF.

As DNA, the CDR3 is TGTGCTAGTGGTTTGGTACTCAGGGCCAACACTGAAGCTTTCTTT. Translating gives CASGLVLRANTEAFF. The V and J genes are TRBV12-5 and TRBJ1-1, with D possibly TRBD1 on 5 matching bases. The CDR3 contains 15 residues. The germline V gene has CDR1 LGHNT and CDR2 FRNRAP. V lost 0 bases and J lost 2, with 10 bases in between.

The V gene is TRBV9, the J gene TRBJ1-1; 9 nucleotides agree with TRBD1. After removal of 3 bases from V and 0 bases from J, the junction contained 6 bases not matched to a gene. The CDR3 runs to 16 residues. Germline values: CDR1 SGDLS, CDR2 YYNGEE. The CDR3 sequence: CASSAGGQGMNTEAFF. In nucleotides, the CDR3 is TGTGCCAGCAGCGCCGGGGGACAGGGCATGAACACTGAAGCTTTCTTT. Variable domain in full (rest from reference TRBV9 and TRBJ1-1): DSGVTQTPKHLITATGQRVTLRCSPRSGDLSVYWYQQSLDQGLQFLIQYYNGEERAKGNILERFSAQQFPDLHSELNLSSLELGDSALYFCASSAGGQGMNTEAFFGQGTRLTVV.

The CDR3 DNA is TGTGCCAGCAGCCAAATCAGGAACGGGGCCGGGGAGCAGTACTTC. It is translated as CASSQIRNGAGEQYF. The V gene is TRBV4-2, the J gene TRBJ2-7; D tentatively fits TRBD1 or TRBD2 (5 bases each). V gave up 2 bases and J gave up 7 bases, with 18 bases separating them. The CDR3 has 15 residues. Germline V gene sequence: CDR1 LGHNA, CDR2 YNFKEQ.

The chain is built from TRBV5-1 and TRBJ1-1, with 11 bases matching TRBD1. This CDR3 contains 14 residues. J was trimmed by 4 bases and V by 3 bases; bases with no gene match: 2. Germline loops: CDR1 SGHRS, CDR2 YFSETQ. The DNA for the CDR3 is TGCGCCAGCAGCTCGGGACAGGGGGGCACTGAAGCTTTCTTT. Translated, it gives CASSSGQGGTEAFF.

This clone has only one observation. At the DNA level, this CDR3 is encoded by other sequences in the same sample as well. This rearrangement joins TRBV5-1 to TRBJ2-7; 7 nucleotides align to TRBD1. The CDR3 contains 14 residues. From germline, CDR1 is SGHRS and CDR2 YFSETQ. V trimming: 0 bases; J trimming: 0 bases; junction bases outside the gene matches: 0. This chain's CDR3 is CASSLGDSSYEQYF. The CDR3 region has the DNA TGCGCCAGCAGCTTGGGGGACAGCTCCTACGAGCAGTACTTC.

The chain links TRBV2 to TRBJ2-7; 7 nucleotides line up with TRBD2. The V segment lost 2 bases and the J segment 6 bases; nucleotides outside the gene matches: 4. The germline V gene encodes CDR1 SNHLY and CDR2 FYNNEI. CDR3 size: 13 residues. The CDR3 coding sequence is TGTGCCAGCAGTGAATCTCCGGGGGGCGAGCAGTACTTC. It translates to CASSESPGGEQYF.

The chain employs TRBV6-5 and TRBJ1-2, with no clear D. Germline assignment: CDR1 MNHEY and CDR2 SVGAGI. The CDR3 spans 14 residues. The V and J ends lost 6 bases and 6 bases respectively, with 17 bases between them. For the CDR3, the DNA is TGTGCCAGCAGGGGAGAGGGCCGGCAGCATGGCTACACCTTC. Its protein product is CASRGEGRQHGYTF.

This clone was found once. The chain recombines TRBV3-1 (or the pseudogene TRBV3-2) with TRBJ2-2; possibly TRBD1 for D (6 bases). The CDR3 length is 16 residues. CDR1 LGHDT and CDR2 YNNKEL come from the germline V gene (reference sequence). Trimming shortened V by 4 bases and J by 5 bases, and 17 bases separated the two germline ends. The CDR3 sequence is CASSPDSSVFTGELFF. The DNA of the CDR3 is TGTGCCAGCAGCCCGGACAGCTCAGTCTTTACCGGGGAGCTGTTTTTT.

The V and J genes are TRBV6-2 or TRBV6-3 and TRBJ1-5; D is unresolved. The CDR3 runs 14 residues. The V gene's germline CDR1 is MNHEY and CDR2 SVGEGT. V was pared by 0 bases and J by 5 bases, with 8 bases between. The DNA of the CDR3 is TGTGCCAGCAGTTACTCGGAAATGGATCAGCCCCAGCATTTT. It is translated as CASSYSEMDQPQHF.